These 4 T cell receptor beta chains came from one sample sequenced in a study of regulatory T cells. The PCR used 52 TRBV and 13 TRBJ primers. The assay was immunoSEQ multiplex PCR, and TCRdb's table has in-frame clones only and misses some. The sample includes tens of thousands of clones, over 75% of them seen just once. General observations from the study: In CD3G-deficient patients, conventional CD4+ T cells were enriched for hydrophobic CDR3 residues at positions 6 and 7.

The antigens these receptors bind are not known. The specimen was conventional CD4+ T cells sorted from blood. Receptors originate from a child aged 10-17 years with CD3G deficiency.

The chain carries TRBV19 and TRBJ2-3, with D hard to call. Germline-derived CDR1 and CDR2 are LNHDA and SQIVND (reference sequence). V was cut by 6 bases and J by 2 bases, with 12 bases left in between. This CDR3 region has 14 residues. CDR3 coding DNA: TGTGCCAGTAGCGGGTTAAGGGACACAGATACGCAGTATTTT. Protein sequence: CASSGLRDTDTQYF.

This clone was seen only once. The J gene is TRBJ2-3, the V gene TRBV5-1; TRBD1 is a possible D gene (6 bases). The CDR3 totals 16 residues. Germline CDR1 SGHRS, CDR2 YFSETQ. V lost 3 bases, J lost 2 bases, and 16 bases lay in between. The CDR3 reads CASSWGTGSVTDTQYF. The CDR3 nucleotides are TGCGCCAGCAGCTGGGGAACAGGGTCCGTCACAGATACGCAGTATTTT. The entire variable domain, with the rest obtained from reference TRBV5-1 and TRBJ2-3, is as follows: KAGVTQTPRYLIKTRGQQVTLSCSPISGHRSVSWYQQTPGQGLQFLFEYFSETQRNKGNFPGRFSGRQFSNSRSEMNVSTLELGDSALYLCASSWGTGSVTDTQYFGPGTRLTVL.

The chain couples TRBV7-9 to TRBJ2-1; D is possibly TRBD2 (9 bases). Germline-derived CDR1 and CDR2 are SEHNR and FQNEAQ (reference sequence). CDR3 length equals 16 residues. V lost 5 bases and J 13 bases, leaving 27 bases between the germline ends. The CDR3 sequence: CASSPRTGLLAGPQFF. In DNA form, the CDR3 reads TGTGCCAGCAGCCCGAGGACAGGGTTACTAGCGGGCCCCCAGTTCTTC.

The chain joins TRBV6-1 to TRBJ2-7, with D unresolved. Trimming left V 6 bases short and J 0 bases short, with 12 bases between. CDR1 is MNHNS and CDR2 is SASEGT in the germline V gene. This CDR3 is 14 amino acids long. The chain's CDR3 is CASSRQILSYEQYF. The CDR3 DNA is TGTGCCAGCAGCCGCCAAATTCTCTCCTACGAGCAGTACTTC.